This T cell receptor beta chain stems from a study of blood T cell repertoires in COVID-19. Study-wide background: In each case, the material was cDNA or gDNA derived from T cells, B-cell-depleted T cells, or PBMCs.

As originally analysed: Researchers report that nucleated cell counts were estimated from reference gene primer amplification. Some clones are missing from TCRdb's copy, which holds only in-frame ones; the method was immunoSEQ multiplex PCR. V, J and clone size are taken as reported in that table, and D and trimming were inferred from the DNA itself. In the table there are 84,000 or so clones, about 83% of which are singletons. The TCR was taken from a woman of 80 years or more with acute or convalescent COVID-19. The sample consisted of peripheral blood.

The CDR3 loop reads CASSLGGTAGLPQHF. For the CDR3, the DNA is TGTGCCAGTAGCCTAGGAGGGACAGCCGGGTTGCCCCAGCATTTT. V and J are TRBV19 and TRBJ1-5; 7 bases fit TRBD1. From germline, CDR1 is LNHDA and CDR2 SQIVND (reference sequence). J was trimmed by 9 bases and V by 6 bases; bases with no gene match: 14. This CDR3 contains 15 residues.